This paragraph reports one T cell receptor (beta chain). Antigen unknown. The data belong to a study of blood T cells in healthy people across ages. Study-wide results and limits: Strong correlation was found linking TCR beta diversity to naive T cell percentage.

The authors ran a second PCR of about 7 to 11 cycles using a sample-barcoded 5' primer and a J-beta primer mix. TCRdb independently ran MiXCR on the 5' RACE reads; one entry per CDR3 protein. Altogether some 1.5 million distinct CDR3 sequences are present, 35% to 45% being singletons, with the ten largest covering more than 4%. The CDR3 covers 16 residues. Trimming left V 0 bases short and J 2 bases short, with 11 bases between. CDR1 is LGHNA, CDR2 YNFKEQ, per germline. The chain links TRBV4-2 to TRBJ1-5; D unclear. Sequenced sample: blood. This TCR came from a young woman in good health. The CDR3 loop is CASSQELRVGNQPQHF. In nucleotides, the CDR3 is TGTGCCAGCAGCCAAGAGCTGAGGGTTGGCAATCAGCCCCAGCATTTT.